Listed here are 24 T cell receptor beta chains from one sample, sequenced in a study of breast tumors, draining lymph nodes, adjacent tissues. In TCRdb, the multiplex PCR reads were re-called with MiXCR into one record per CDR3 protein. The sample has some 22,000 distinct CDR3 sequences, about 54% seen once. Material for sequencing was breast tumor tissue. These receptors were taken from a female donor with breast cancer. Some clones in this sample may be carry-over from other donors' samples.

V gene TRBV9 combines with J gene TRBJ1-6; no clear D gene. CDR1 and CDR2 from the germline V gene are SGDLS and YYNGEE. V gave up 2 bases and J gave up 9 bases, with 12 bases separating them. CDR3 length: 14 amino acids. CDR3 region: CASSVDGLASPLHF. For the CDR3, the DNA is TGTGCCAGCAGCGTCGACGGGTTGGCTTCACCCCTCCACTTT.

The chain has TRBV29-1 and TRBJ2-5, with no clear D. Looked up from germline, CDR1 is SQVTM and CDR2 is ANQGSEA. There are 16 residues in the CDR3. The V gene lost 1 base and the J gene lost 5 bases, with 20 bases spanning the gap. CDR3 amino acids: CSVEGPSTSSQETQYF. CDR3 nucleotide sequence: TGCAGCGTTGAAGGTCCGTCGACAAGCTCCCAGGAGACCCAGTACTTC. The full variable domain, with the rest looked up from reference TRBV29-1 and TRBJ2-5, is SAVISQKPSRDICQRGTSLTIQCQVDSQVTMMFWYRQQPGQSLTLIATANQGSEATYESGFVIDKFPISRPNLTFSTLTVSNMSPEDSSIYLCSVEGPSTSSQETQYFGPGTRLLVL.

To note about this clonotype: The conserved phenylalanine or tryptophan normally closing the CDR3 is absent here, so this likely arose from a read error. The chain combines TRBV6-1 with TRBJ2-3; D remains unclear. Germline assignment: CDR1 MNHNS and CDR2 SASEGT. The CDR3 runs to 16 residues. V lost 6 bases, J lost 0 bases, and 16 bases lay in between. The CDR3 DNA is TGTGCCAGCAGCGAAACAGCCGGATCTAGCACAGATACGCAGTATATT. This sequence encodes CASSETAGSSTDTQYI.

This clonotype came up a few times. The J gene is TRBJ1-2, the V gene TRBV20-1; D unresolved. The CDR3 has 12 residues. From germline, CDR1 is DFQATT and CDR2 SNEGSKA (reference sequence). The V gene lost 0 bases and the J gene lost 3 bases, with 5 bases spanning the gap. CDR3 in DNA: TGCAGTGCTAGAGAGACCTACTATGGCTACACCTTC. Its protein is CSARETYYGYTF.

The V and J genes are TRBV2 and TRBJ2-3; D might be TRBD1 (5 bases). The V gene's germline CDR1 is SNHLY and CDR2 FYNNEI. The CDR3 runs to 15 residues. Trimming cost V 4 bases and J 0 bases, with 11 bases left between them. The CDR3 here is CASSVGHTSTDTQYF. Here the CDR3 DNA reads TGTGCCAGCAGTGTAGGACACACTAGCACAGATACGCAGTATTTT.

At least ten counts were recorded for this clonotype. A read error may explain this, as a much larger clone is one base away. This chain joins TRBV6-1 and TRBJ2-3; perhaps TRBD2 as D (8 bases). The V gene's germline CDR1 is MNHNS and CDR2 SASEGT. This CDR3 is built from 15 residues. V was clipped by 5 bases and J by 4 bases, with 16 bases between them. Written as DNA, the CDR3 is TGTGCCAGCAGTCGGACTAGCAGGGGGGCAGATACGCAGTATTTT. Translating gives CASSRTSRGADTQYF.

This clonotype counts as medium-sized (0.01 to 0.1%). V is TRBV5-1 and J is TRBJ2-2, with TRBD2 matching over 15 bases. CDR1 and CDR2 from the germline V gene are SGHRS and YFSETQ. This CDR3 is built from 17 residues. The ends lost 4 bases at V and 3 bases at J; junction bases unmatched: 4. CDR3: CASSRTSGGADTGELFF. In DNA form, the CDR3 reads TGCGCCAGCAGCCGGACTAGCGGGGGGGCCGACACCGGGGAGCTGTTTTTT.

V and J are TRBV5-1 and TRBJ1-4; TRBD1 might be the D (6 bases). The germline CDR1 and CDR2 sequences are SGHRS and YFSETQ. CDR3 length equals 16 residues. V lost 1 base and J 2 bases, leaving 12 bases between the germline ends. The CDR3 DNA reads TGCGCCAGCAGCTTGTTAGGGGGATCCACTAATGAAAAACTGTTTTTT. It encodes CASSLLGGSTNEKLFF. Combining the CDR3 with reference TRBV5-1 and TRBJ1-4 gives the whole variable domain KAGVTQTPRYLIKTRGQQVTLSCSPISGHRSVSWYQQTPGQGLQFLFEYFSETQRNKGNFPGRFSGRQFSNSRSEMNVSTLELGDSALYLCASSLLGGSTNEKLFFGSGTQLSVL.

This clonotype is medium-sized. The rearrangement links TRBV20-1 to TRBJ2-1; 11 bases map to TRBD1. Unmatched junction bases numbered 3, after V lost 5 bases and J lost 3 bases. Germline loops: CDR1 DFQATT, CDR2 SNEGSKA (reference sequence). There are 14 residues in the CDR3. CDR3 sequence (DNA): TGCAGTGCTGCCGGGACAGGGGGCTACAATGAGCAGTTCTTC. Protein sequence: CSAAGTGGYNEQFF.

The chain combines TRBV19 with TRBJ1-2, with 10 bases fitting TRBD1. The germline V gene has CDR1 LNHDA and CDR2 SQIVND (reference sequence). This CDR3 is 14 amino acids long. Trimming at V came to 3 bases and at J to 5 bases, leaving 3 bases not matched to a gene. The CDR3 sequence is CASSIRTGGYGYTF. Written as DNA, the CDR3 is TGTGCCAGTAGTATCCGGACAGGGGGTTATGGCTACACCTTC.

This clonotype showed up just a few times. CDR3 coding DNA: TGTGCCAGAAGACTAGCGGGAGGTGTCTACGAGCAGTACTTC. It translates to CARRLAGGVYEQYF. J is TRBJ2-7 and V is TRBV6-5, with TRBD2 matching over 13 bases. Germline V CDR1 and CDR2: MNHEY, SVGAGI. The CDR3 runs to 14 residues. The trim removed 9 bases at V and 3 bases at J, leaving 5 bases unmatched.

This clonotype was counted at least ten times. The V and J genes are TRBV27 and TRBJ2-2, with D perhaps matching TRBD2 (6 bases). CDR1 is MNHEY, CDR2 SMNVEV, per germline (reference sequence). Between the trimmed V and J ends, which lost 2 bases and 6 bases, there was a span of 13 bases. The CDR3 length is 15 residues. DNA for the CDR3: TGTGCCAGCAGTTTACAGGGAGGACTTTCCGGGGAGCTGTTTTTT. The encoded protein is CASSLQGGLSGELFF.

The rearrangement links TRBV9 to TRBJ2-3, with 9 bases matching TRBD2. Trimming cost V 1 base and J 3 bases; bases outside gene matches: 0. The CDR3 spans 14 residues. CDR1 is SGDLS and CDR2 is YYNGEE in the germline V gene. DNA of the CDR3: TGTGCCAGCAGCGTAAGCGGGAGGACAGATACGCAGTATTTT. This encodes CASSVSGRTDTQYF.

The J gene is TRBJ2-3, the V gene TRBV7-8, with D perhaps TRBD1 (6 bases). The ends were cut back, 1 base at V and 1 base at J, with 9 bases in the middle. Germline V gene lookup returns CDR1 SGHVS and CDR2 FQNEAQ. The CDR3 runs 15 residues. In DNA form, the CDR3 reads TGTGCCAGCAGCTTAGGGGCAGGGGGCACAGATACGCAGTATTTT. As protein: CASSLGAGGTDTQYF.

V usage is TRBV10-3 and J usage is TRBJ2-3; a weak D match, TRBD1 (6 bases). CDR1 and CDR2 from the germline V gene are ENHRY and SYGVKD. V lost 3 bases, J lost 1 base, and 11 bases lay in between. The CDR3 has 15 residues. CDR3 bases: TGTGCCATCAGTGATTCAGGGGATCGCACAGATACGCAGTATTTT. This codes for CAISDSGDRTDTQYF.

Concerning this clonotype itself: A junction end diverges from the germline sequence, so it may reflect a read error. The chain combines TRBV20-1 with TRBJ2-7; D uncertain. The germline V gene encodes CDR1 DFQATT and CDR2 SNEGSKA (reference sequence). The CDR3 runs to 12 residues. The CDR3 here is CSATKQTYEPYF. The CDR3 nucleotides read TGCAGTGCAACGAAACAAACCTACGAGCCGTACTTC.

The chain carries TRBV2 and TRBJ2-1; TRBD1 aligns across 8 bases. The germline gives CDR1 SNHLY, CDR2 FYNNEI. V trimming: 5 bases; J trimming: 5 bases; junction bases outside the gene matches: 5. The CDR3 is 14 residues long. CDR3: CASSSGTGHNEQFF. The CDR3 DNA is TGTGCCAGCAGTTCCGGGACAGGTCACAATGAGCAGTTCTTC.

This clonotype was seen at least ten times. This chain joins TRBV6-1 and TRBJ2-2, with D perhaps matching TRBD2 (5 bases). V was pared by 2 bases and J by 0 bases, with 10 bases between. In germline, CDR1 is MNHNS, CDR2 SASEGT. This CDR3 is 16 amino acids long. Here the CDR3 DNA reads TGTGCCAGCAGTGAATTCTCCGGGGCGAACACCGGGGAGCTGTTTTTT. This gives the protein CASSEFSGANTGELFF.

For this clonotype: Because it lacks the conserved phenylalanine or tryptophan at the end, this CDR3 is likely a read error. The DNA is omitted, as the CDR3 cannot be located on it reliably, and the CDR3 follows TCRdb's listing. The chain couples TRBV7-3 to TRBJ2-3; the DNA was not compared with TRBD1, the D call given in the table. CDR1 is SGHTA and CDR2 is FQGTGA in the germline V gene. The CDR3 has 9 residues if both end residues are counted. CDR3 residues: CASSKDRRE.

J is TRBJ1-2 and V is TRBV6-6, with 8 bases fitting TRBD1. Germline V CDR1 and CDR2: MNHNY, SVGAGI (reference sequence). Germline trimming cut 7 bases from V and 1 base from J; bases unmatched to any gene: 8. The CDR3 runs to 15 residues. The CDR3 DNA sequence: TGTGCCAGCACCCTAGACAGGGGAGGTAACTATGGCTACACCTTC. Translation: CASTLDRGGNYGYTF.

The CDR3 coding sequence is TGTGCCATCAGCCAGGGTTATGGCTACACCTTC. It codes for CAISQGYGYTF. V and J are TRBV10-3 and TRBJ1-2, with D perhaps matching TRBD1 (5 bases). CDR1 and CDR2 from the germline V gene are ENHRY and SYGVKD. With 6 bases removed from V and 5 bases from J, the gap between germline ends came to 7 bases. CDR3 length: 11 residues.

This chain uses TRBV6-6 with TRBJ1-5; tentatively, D is TRBD1 (5 bases). This CDR3 is 17 amino acids long. CDR1 is MNHNY and CDR2 is SVGAGI in the germline V gene (reference sequence). Trimming removed 0 bases at V and 0 bases at J, with 12 bases between. CDR3 nucleotide sequence: TGTGCCAGCAGTTACTCGAATTCAGGGAATAGCAATCAGCCCCAGCATTTT. Protein sequence: CASSYSNSGNSNQPQHF.

The chain uses TRBV29-1 and TRBJ1-2; tentatively, D is TRBD1 (6 bases). V dropped 3 bases and J dropped 2 bases, with 10 bases sitting between them. The CDR3 is 13 amino acids. Germline lookup yields CDR1 SQVTM and CDR2 ANQGSEA. DNA of the CDR3: TGCAGCGTTGATAGGCAGGGGAACTATGGCTACACCTTC. It translates to CSVDRQGNYGYTF.

V is TRBV7-9 and J is TRBJ1-6; D unresolved. This CDR3 region has 13 residues. Trimming took 3 bases from V and 10 from J, leaving 10 bases between them. In germline, CDR1 is SEHNR, CDR2 FQNEAQ (reference sequence). Written as DNA, the CDR3 is TGTGCCAGCAGCTTGAAGGGTGGGTCACCCCTCCACTTT. Translation: CASSLKGGSPLHF.